Detailed here is one TCR beta chain. These data originate in a study of blood T cell repertoires in COVID-19. Study summary: COVID-19 samples collected from the United States, Italy and Spain covered acute and convalescent phases.

Some clones are missing from TCRdb's copy, which holds only in-frame ones; the method was immunoSEQ multiplex PCR. Among under 45,000 clones, 87% were seen once, and the ten largest hold around 9.1%. There are 12 residues in the CDR3. Per germline, CDR1 MNHEY and CDR2 SVGAGI. V gave up 6 bases and J gave up 6 bases; unmatched junction bases: 1. The sequence was obtained from a man older than 75 with active COVID-19. The sequenced material came from peripheral blood. The chain combines TRBV6-5 with TRBJ2-7, with 11 bases lining up with TRBD2. DNA for the CDR3: TGTGCCAGCAGGACTAGCGGGACCGAGCAGTACTTC. It encodes CASRTSGTEQYF.